A single sample gave rise to the 29 T cell receptor beta chains below, sequenced in a study of T cell responses to AZD1222 COVID-19 vaccine. Profiling relied on immunoSEQ multiplex PCR, and the TCRdb table lists in-frame clones only, not all of them. The sample consists of roughly 150,000 clones, about 92% of them appearing once. The sequenced sample was peripheral blood, obtained on day 0 of AZD1222 vaccination. These receptors all come from an adult in good health.

The chain employs TRBV4-3 and TRBJ1-2, with D perhaps matching TRBD1 (6 bases). Trimming pared 3 bases from V and 8 bases from J, leaving 19 bases between. From germline, CDR1 is LGHNA and CDR2 YSLEER. The CDR3 length is 15 residues. CDR3 sequence reads: CASSQKTGQPGGYTF. The CDR3 DNA sequence: TGCGCCAGCAGCCAGAAGACAGGCCAGCCAGGCGGCTACACCTTC.

The genes are TRBV18 and TRBJ2-3, with TRBD1 matching 7 bases. Germline V lookup: CDR1 KGHSH, CDR2 LQKENI. The CDR3 loop spans 17 amino acids. The V gene end was trimmed by 0 bases and the J gene end by 1 base; junction bases not matched to a gene: 7. The CDR3 DNA is TGTGCCAGCTCACCACCAAAGGGGGCGGTGGGCACAGATACGCAGTATTTT. Amino acid sequence: CASSPPKGAVGTDTQYF. The variable domain in full, completed from reference TRBV18 and TRBJ2-3, reads NAGVMQNPRHLVRRRGQEARLRCSPMKGHSHVYWYRQLPEEGLKFMVYLQKENIIDESGMPKERFSAEFPKEGPSILRIQQVVRGDSAAYFCASSPPKGAVGTDTQYFGPGTRLTVL.

The chain links TRBV11-2 to TRBJ1-2; TRBD1 matches at 8 bases. CDR1 and CDR2 (germline): SGHAT, FQNNGV. The ends lost 5 bases at V and 2 bases at J; junction bases unmatched: 7. The CDR3 is 15 amino acids. The CDR3: CASSLGQGPNYGYTF. The CDR3 region has the DNA TGTGCCAGCAGCCTCGGACAGGGCCCCAACTATGGCTACACCTTC.

The chain uses TRBV6-5 and TRBJ1-2, with 8 bases that match TRBD1. The CDR3 consists of 13 residues. Germline loops: CDR1 MNHEY, CDR2 SVGAGI. The junction had 3 bases not matched to a gene; V was cut back by 6 bases and J by 3 bases. In nucleotides, the CDR3 is TGTGCCAGCAGGAGGACAGGGTACTATGGCTACACCTTC. As protein: CASRRTGYYGYTF.

This chain links TRBV7-6 with TRBJ1-2; 7 nucleotides line up with TRBD1. J gave up 4 bases and V 5 bases, and 7 bases lay outside the gene matches. There are 14 residues in the CDR3. Germline V gene data show CDR1 as SGHVS and CDR2 as FNYEAQ. The CDR3 is CASSPLGDSYGYTF. The CDR3 nucleotides are TGTGCCAGCAGCCCGCTGGGGGACAGCTATGGCTACACCTTC.

The V gene is TRBV30, the J gene TRBJ2-1; TRBD2 aligns across 8 bases. Trimming at V came to 0 bases and at J to 6 bases, leaving 4 bases not matched to a gene. Germline V CDR1 and CDR2: GTSNPN, SVGIG (reference sequence). CDR3 length: 14 amino acids. The CDR3 protein is CAWSVLSGGNEQFF. CDR3 nucleotide sequence: TGTGCCTGGAGTGTGTTGAGCGGGGGCAATGAGCAGTTCTTC.

The V gene is TRBV7-8, the J gene TRBJ2-7, with D perhaps matching TRBD2 (5 bases). From germline, CDR1 is SGHVS and CDR2 FQNEAQ. This CDR3 has 15 amino acids. The V gene lost 0 bases and the J gene lost 2 bases, with 11 bases spanning the gap. The CDR3 region is CASSLAGGYPYEQYF. The CDR3, as DNA: TGTGCCAGCAGCTTAGCCGGAGGTTACCCCTACGAGCAGTACTTC. The full variable domain, rest sourced from reference TRBV7-8 and TRBJ2-7, is GAGVSQSPRYKVAKRGQDVALRCDPISGHVSLFWYQQALGQGPEFLTYFQNEAQLDKSGLPSDRFFAERPEGSVSTLKIQRTQQEDSAVYLCASSLAGGYPYEQYFGPGTRLTVT.

This chain connects TRBV30 to TRBJ2-1; D is uncertain. The CDR3 covers 17 residues. Trimming took off 0 bases at V and 0 bases at J, with 15 bases between the two ends. The germline CDR1 and CDR2 sequences are GTSNPN and SVGIG (reference sequence). The CDR3 loop is CAWSVRGVFSSYNEQFF. In DNA form, the CDR3 reads TGTGCCTGGAGTGTCCGCGGAGTTTTTAGCTCCTACAATGAGCAGTTCTTC.

The V gene is TRBV18, the J gene TRBJ1-5; no firm D call. The CDR3 has 14 amino acids. CDR1 and CDR2 (germline): KGHSH, LQKENI. The germline V and J ends were trimmed by 3 bases and 3 bases, with 9 bases remaining between them. CDR3 DNA sequence: TGTGCCAGCTCACCTGTCGTGGTCAATCAGCCCCAGCATTTT. This encodes CASSPVVVNQPQHF. The full variable domain, completed using reference TRBV18 and TRBJ1-5, is NAGVMQNPRHLVRRRGQEARLRCSPMKGHSHVYWYRQLPEEGLKFMVYLQKENIIDESGMPKERFSAEFPKEGPSILRIQQVVRGDSAAYFCASSPVVVNQPQHFGDGTRLSIL.

J is TRBJ1-3 and V is TRBV28, with D perhaps matching TRBD1 (5 bases). This CDR3 is built from 15 residues. Deletions cut 5 bases from V and 2 bases from J, with 13 bases between. CDR1 is MDHEN and CDR2 is SYDVKM in the germline V gene. The CDR3 reads CASSIGAFTGNTIYF. The CDR3 DNA reads as TGTGCCAGCAGTATTGGGGCATTTACTGGAAACACCATATATTTT.

The chain employs TRBV12-3 or TRBV12-4 and TRBJ1-5; tentatively, D is TRBD1 (5 bases). The CDR3 runs 13 residues. The V end was cut by 3 bases, the J end by 10 bases, with 13 bases between. CDR3 protein: CASSLIAGGPQHF. The CDR3 coding sequence is TGTGCCAGCAGTTTGATCGCTGGGGGACCCCAGCATTTT.

The chain couples TRBV6-2 or TRBV6-3 to TRBJ1-5; D possibly corresponds to TRBD1 (6 bases). Germline V CDR1 and CDR2: MNHEY, SVGEGT. With 2 bases removed from V and 0 bases from J, the gap between germline ends came to 17 bases. This CDR3 contains 18 residues. The CDR3: CASSYPRGMGFSNQPQHF. The CDR3 nucleotides read TGTGCCAGCAGTTACCCGAGGGGGATGGGATTTAGCAATCAGCCCCAGCATTTT.

V and J are TRBV20-1 and TRBJ2-7, with 7 bases that match TRBD2. V dropped 3 bases and J dropped 0; count of bases not matched to a gene: 8. This CDR3 is built from 15 residues. The germline V gene has CDR1 DFQATT and CDR2 SNEGSKA (reference sequence). The CDR3 here is CSASDTAGSSYEQYF. Here the CDR3 DNA reads TGCAGTGCTAGTGACACAGCGGGAAGCTCCTACGAGCAGTACTTC.

This clone was counted once. A read error may produce the germline difference seen at one junction end. The V and J genes are TRBV27 and TRBJ2-2; no clear D. Germline V CDR1 and CDR2: MNHEY, SMNVEV (reference sequence). The CDR3 has 14 residues. The CDR3 is CTSRWVENTGELFF. In nucleotides, the CDR3 is TGTACCAGCAGGTGGGTCGAGAACACCGGGGAGCTGTTTTTT.

The chain is built from TRBV19 and TRBJ2-1, with 7 bases fitting TRBD2. CDR1 LNHDA and CDR2 SQIVND come from the germline V gene (reference sequence). The CDR3 is 16 residues long. V was clipped by 0 bases and J by 0 bases; unmatched bases: 2. The CDR3 loop reads CASSIDGGSSYNEQFF. CDR3 DNA sequence: TGTGCCAGTAGTATAGACGGCGGGAGCTCCTACAATGAGCAGTTCTTC.

The chain has TRBV5-1 and TRBJ2-7; D gene uncertain. Germline V gives CDR1 SGHRS, CDR2 YFSETQ. This CDR3 is built from 14 residues. Trimming left V 6 bases short and J 0 bases short, with 13 bases between. DNA for the CDR3: TGCGCCAGCATCCCGATCCCCGGCTCCTACGAGCAGTACTTC. Residues: CASIPIPGSYEQYF. The full variable domain, its missing parts supplied by reference TRBV5-1 and TRBJ2-7, is KAGVTQTPRYLIKTRGQQVTLSCSPISGHRSVSWYQQTPGQGLQFLFEYFSETQRNKGNFPGRFSGRQFSNSRSEMNVSTLELGDSALYLCASIPIPGSYEQYFGPGTRLTVT.

The chain employs TRBV18 and TRBJ1-1, with TRBD1 matching 8 bases. Trimming cost V 4 bases and J 4 bases; bases outside gene matches: 5. Germline V lookup: CDR1 KGHSH, CDR2 LQKENI. The CDR3 extends over 14 amino acids. Written as DNA, the CDR3 is TGTGCCAGCTCACAACCGACAGGGGTCACTGAAGCTTTCTTT. As protein: CASSQPTGVTEAFF.

V gene TRBV27 combines with J gene TRBJ1-1; no clear D. The V gene lost 0 bases and the J gene lost 0 bases, with 5 bases spanning the gap. This CDR3 region has 14 residues. CDR1 MNHEY and CDR2 SMNVEV come from the germline V gene (reference sequence). The CDR3 sequence is CASSLSQVNTEAFF. DNA of the CDR3: TGTGCCAGCAGTTTATCTCAGGTGAACACTGAAGCTTTCTTT.

This chain links TRBV6-5 with TRBJ2-3; possible D gene TRBD2, 5 bases. V lost 2 bases and J 1 base, leaving 7 bases between the germline ends. CDR3 size: 14 residues. CDR1 and CDR2 (germline): MNHEY, SVGAGI. The CDR3 DNA follows: TGTGCCAGCAGTTACCGGCGGGGCACAGATACGCAGTATTTT. This encodes CASSYRRGTDTQYF.

The CDR3 bases are TGCGCCAGCAGCCAAGATCCAGGGAGAAGGGCTTTCTTT. It specifies CASSQDPGRRAFF. This chain connects TRBV4-3 to TRBJ1-1, with a possible D match to TRBD1 (5 bases). Germline V gene lookup returns CDR1 LGHNA and CDR2 YSLEER. The CDR3 runs to 13 residues. V gave up 0 bases and J gave up 11 bases, with 13 bases separating them.

The count of this clone is one. The chain is built from TRBV2 and TRBJ1-1; no reliable D call. Trimming removed 4 bases from V and 1 base from J, with 10 bases in between. The CDR3 is 14 residues long. Germline V gene data show CDR1 as SNHLY and CDR2 as FYNNEI. The CDR3 sequence is CASSGWRQNTEAFF. In DNA form, the CDR3 reads TGTGCCAGCAGTGGATGGCGCCAGAACACTGAAGCTTTCTTT.

The rearrangement joins TRBV7-2 to TRBJ1-3, with D hard to call. V lost 3 bases and J 4 bases, leaving 16 bases between the germline ends. Germline V gene lookup returns CDR1 SGHTA and CDR2 FQGNSA. CDR3 size: 16 residues. CDR3 coding DNA: TGTGCCAGCAGCTTTACACGCTCATATCTGGGAAACACCATATATTTT. This gives the protein CASSFTRSYLGNTIYF.

The chain is built from TRBV29-1 and TRBJ2-7; weak D call: TRBD2 (5 bases). The CDR3 runs to 13 residues. V lost 2 bases and J 0 bases, leaving 8 bases between the germline ends. CDR1 and CDR2 (germline): SQVTM, ANQGSEA. The CDR3 DNA reads TGCAGCGTTGAAACTACTAGCTCCTACGAGCAGTACTTC. Its translation: CSVETTSSYEQYF.

The chain carries TRBV4-1 and TRBJ2-7; D unresolved. With 4 bases removed from V and 8 bases from J, the gap between germline ends came to 15 bases. CDR1 is MGHRA and CDR2 is YSYEKL in the germline V gene. The CDR3 loop spans 13 amino acids. CDR3 DNA: TGCGCCAGCAGCCCCTTCAGTCCAGGACAGCAGTACTTC. This translates into CASSPFSPGQQYF.

The rearrangement uses TRBV7-2 and TRBJ2-2; D is possibly TRBD1 (5 bases). Germline CDR1 SGHTA, CDR2 FQGNSA. V lost 4 bases and J lost 0, with 12 bases in between. This CDR3 comprises 16 residues. The CDR3 bases are TGTGCCAGCAGCTCGACAGCTTCTCCGAACACCGGGGAGCTGTTTTTT. It yields the protein CASSSTASPNTGELFF.

The chain recombines TRBV6-5 with TRBJ1-6, with a tentative D call TRBD1 (5 bases). This CDR3 spans 14 amino acids. V shed 5 bases and J shed 15 bases, with 20 bases lying between them. The germline V gene has CDR1 MNHEY and CDR2 SVGAGI. The CDR3 region is CASSLRGTVDYLHF. The CDR3 nucleotides read TGTGCCAGCAGTCTTAGAGGGACGGTCGACTACCTCCACTTT.

The chain joins TRBV18 to TRBJ2-3, with 11 bases matching TRBD2. The length of the CDR3 is 16 residues. Germline V gene lookup returns CDR1 KGHSH and CDR2 LQKENI. Trimming took 4 bases from V and 5 from J; bases not matched to a gene: 8. Written as DNA, the CDR3 is TGTGCCAGCTCACTGGAACTAGCGGGAGCGGGAGATACGCAGTATTTT. Amino acids: CASSLELAGAGDTQYF.

Only one count was recorded for this clone. This chain joins TRBV15 and TRBJ2-7, with D maybe TRBD2 (6 bases). CDR3 length: 14 amino acids. Trimming took 5 bases from V and 2 from J, leaving 13 bases between them. Germline loops: CDR1 LNHNV, CDR2 YYDKDF (reference sequence). The CDR3 loop is CATSSGTRTYEQYF. In DNA form, the CDR3 reads TGTGCCACCAGCTCCGGGACTCGCACCTACGAGCAGTACTTC.

This rearrangement joins TRBV7-9 to TRBJ2-7; 7 bases are shared with TRBD1. This CDR3 is 14 amino acids long. From germline, CDR1 is SEHNR and CDR2 FQNEAQ (reference sequence). V lost 5 bases and J lost 1; bases outside the gene matches: 5. The chain's CDR3 is CASSPRQGSYEQYF. For the CDR3, the DNA is TGTGCCAGCAGCCCCAGACAGGGATCCTACGAGCAGTACTTC.